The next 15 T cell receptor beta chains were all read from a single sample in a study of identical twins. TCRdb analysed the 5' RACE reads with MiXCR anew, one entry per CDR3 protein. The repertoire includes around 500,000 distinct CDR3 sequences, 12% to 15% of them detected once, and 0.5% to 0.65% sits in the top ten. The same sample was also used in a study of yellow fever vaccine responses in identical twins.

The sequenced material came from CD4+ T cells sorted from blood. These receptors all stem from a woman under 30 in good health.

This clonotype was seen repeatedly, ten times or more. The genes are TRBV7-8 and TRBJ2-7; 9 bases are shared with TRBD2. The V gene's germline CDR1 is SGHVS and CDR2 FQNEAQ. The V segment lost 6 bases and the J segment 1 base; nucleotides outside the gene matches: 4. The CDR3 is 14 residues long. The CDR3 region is CASSLAGLSYEQYF. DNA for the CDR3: TGTGCCAGCAGTCTAGCGGGACTGTCCTACGAGCAGTACTTC.

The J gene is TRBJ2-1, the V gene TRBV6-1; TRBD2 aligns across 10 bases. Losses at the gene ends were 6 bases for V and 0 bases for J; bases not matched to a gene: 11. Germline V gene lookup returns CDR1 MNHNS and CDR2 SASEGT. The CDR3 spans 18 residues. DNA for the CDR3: TGTGCCAGCAGCCAGACTAGCGGGCGCGGGGCCTCCTACAATGAGCAGTTCTTC. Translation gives CASSQTSGRGASYNEQFF.

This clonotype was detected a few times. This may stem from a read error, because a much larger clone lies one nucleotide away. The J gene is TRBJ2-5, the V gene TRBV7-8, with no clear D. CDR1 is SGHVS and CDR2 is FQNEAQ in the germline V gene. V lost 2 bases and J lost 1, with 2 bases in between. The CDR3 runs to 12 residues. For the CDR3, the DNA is TGTGCCAGCAGCTTACCCCAAGAGACCCAGTACTTC. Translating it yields CASSLPQETQYF.

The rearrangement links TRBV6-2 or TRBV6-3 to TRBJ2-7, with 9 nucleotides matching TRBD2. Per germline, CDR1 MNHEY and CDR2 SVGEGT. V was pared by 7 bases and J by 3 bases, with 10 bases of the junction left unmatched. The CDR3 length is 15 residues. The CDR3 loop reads CASTQPPAGGYEQYF. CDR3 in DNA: TGTGCCAGCACCCAGCCCCCAGCGGGGGGCTACGAGCAGTACTTC.

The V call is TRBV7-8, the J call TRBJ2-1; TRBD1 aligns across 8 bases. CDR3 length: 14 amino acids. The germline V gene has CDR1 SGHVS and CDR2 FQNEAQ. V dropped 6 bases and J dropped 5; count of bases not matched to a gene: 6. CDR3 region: CASSADREDNEQFF. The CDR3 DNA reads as TGTGCCAGCAGTGCGGACAGGGAGGACAATGAGCAGTTCTTC.

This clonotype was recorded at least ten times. The CDR3 loop reads CASSGGSSGNTIYF. The CDR3 DNA follows: TGCGCCAGCTCAGGGGGCAGCTCTGGAAACACCATATATTTT. The chain has TRBV5-1 and TRBJ1-3; 8 bases map to TRBD1. Looked up from germline, CDR1 is SGHRS and CDR2 is YFSETQ. There are 14 residues in the CDR3. The trim removed 7 bases at V and 0 bases at J, leaving 3 bases unmatched.

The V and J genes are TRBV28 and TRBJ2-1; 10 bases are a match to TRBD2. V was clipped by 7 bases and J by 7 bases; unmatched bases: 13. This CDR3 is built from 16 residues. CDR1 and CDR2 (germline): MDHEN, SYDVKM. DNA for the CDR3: TGTGCCAGCACCGATCCAGGACTAGCGGAGCGAAATGAGCAGTTCTTC. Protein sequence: CASTDPGLAERNEQFF. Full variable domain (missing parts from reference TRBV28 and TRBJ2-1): DVKVTQSSRYLVKRTGEKVFLECVQDMDHENMFWYRQDPGLGLRLIYFSYDVKMKEKGDIPEGYSVSREKKERFSLILESASTNQTSMYLCASTDPGLAERNEQFFGPGTRLTVL.

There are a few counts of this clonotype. Here the CDR3 reads CASSARTGSVDSPLHF. The CDR3 coding sequence is TGTGCCAGCAGCGCGAGGACAGGGTCTGTGGATTCACCCCTCCACTTT. The chain has TRBV7-9 and TRBJ1-6; 8 bases map to TRBD1. Germline assignment: CDR1 SEHNR and CDR2 FQNEAQ (reference sequence). The CDR3 has 16 amino acids. The junction had 11 bases not matched to a gene; V was cut back by 5 bases and J by 8 bases.

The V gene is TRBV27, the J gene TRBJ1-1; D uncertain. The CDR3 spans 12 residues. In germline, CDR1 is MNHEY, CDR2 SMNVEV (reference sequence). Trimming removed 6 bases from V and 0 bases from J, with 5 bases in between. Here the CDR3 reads CASRDLNTEAFF. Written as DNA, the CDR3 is TGTGCCAGCAGGGACCTGAACACTGAAGCTTTCTTT.

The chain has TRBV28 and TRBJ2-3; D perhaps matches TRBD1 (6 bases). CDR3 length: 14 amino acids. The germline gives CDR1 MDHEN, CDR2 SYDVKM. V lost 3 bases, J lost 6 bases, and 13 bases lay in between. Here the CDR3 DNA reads TGTGCCAGCAGTTTCCAGGGGCGTCGCGATACGCAGTATTTT. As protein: CASSFQGRRDTQYF. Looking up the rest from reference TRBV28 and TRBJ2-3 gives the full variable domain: DVKVTQSSRYLVKRTGEKVFLECVQDMDHENMFWYRQDPGLGLRLIYFSYDVKMKEKGDIPEGYSVSREKKERFSLILESASTNQTSMYLCASSFQGRRDTQYFGPGTRLTVL.

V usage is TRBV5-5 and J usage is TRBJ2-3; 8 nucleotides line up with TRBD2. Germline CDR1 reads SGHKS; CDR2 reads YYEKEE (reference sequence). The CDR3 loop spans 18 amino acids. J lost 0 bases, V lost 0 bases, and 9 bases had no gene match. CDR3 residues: CASSLGLARALSTDTQYF. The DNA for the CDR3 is TGTGCCAGCAGCTTGGGACTAGCGCGAGCCCTTAGCACAGATACGCAGTATTTT.

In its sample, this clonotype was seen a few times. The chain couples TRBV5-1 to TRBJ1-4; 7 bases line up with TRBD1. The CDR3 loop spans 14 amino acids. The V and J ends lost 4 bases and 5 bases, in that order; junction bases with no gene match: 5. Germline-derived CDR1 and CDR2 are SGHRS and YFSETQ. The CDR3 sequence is CASSPGTENEKLFF. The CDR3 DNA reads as TGCGCCAGCAGCCCCGGGACAGAAAATGAAAAACTGTTTTTT.

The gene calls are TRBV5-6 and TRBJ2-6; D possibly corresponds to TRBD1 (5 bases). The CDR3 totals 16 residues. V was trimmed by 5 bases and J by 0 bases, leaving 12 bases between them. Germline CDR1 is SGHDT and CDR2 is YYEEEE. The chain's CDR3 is CASRQTVNSGANVLTF. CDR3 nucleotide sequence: TGTGCCAGCAGGCAGACAGTAAACTCTGGGGCCAACGTCCTGACTTTC.

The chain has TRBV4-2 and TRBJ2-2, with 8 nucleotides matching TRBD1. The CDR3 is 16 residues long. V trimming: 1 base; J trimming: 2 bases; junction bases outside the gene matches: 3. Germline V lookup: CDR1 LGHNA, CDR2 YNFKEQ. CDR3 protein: CASSQGTGTNTGELFF. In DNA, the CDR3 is TGTGCCAGCAGCCAAGGGACAGGGACCAACACCGGGGAGCTGTTTTTT.

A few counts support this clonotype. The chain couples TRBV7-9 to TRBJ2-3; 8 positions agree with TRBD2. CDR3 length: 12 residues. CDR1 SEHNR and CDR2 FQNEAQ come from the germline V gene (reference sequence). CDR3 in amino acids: CGGTRSTDTQYF. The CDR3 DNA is TGTGGGGGGACTAGGAGCACAGATACGCAGTATTTT.